Listed below are T cell receptor beta chains from one sample, sequenced in a study of cytomegalovirus exposure and HLA in healthy donors. This table comes from immunoSEQ multiplex PCR, and its TCRdb copy is limited to in-frame clones, with some not included. In the table there are tens of thousands of clones, 74% of which are singletons. The material sequenced was PBMCs. The receptors were gathered from a woman between 50 and 59 years old in good health and CMV-seropositive. The CDR3 runs from the conserved cysteine through the conserved F or W. Each record gives: V gene, CDR3 protein.

V: TRBV19; CDR3: CASRILELELHTEAFF
V: TRBV7-7; CDR3: CASTGGLAGGLPYEQYF
V: TRBV9; CDR3: CASSAPGGNQPQHF
V: TRBV7-2; CDR3: CASSLRASGSGQYF
V: TRBV14; CDR3: CASSQRTYGYTF
V: TRBV2; CDR3: CASNGLAGDFYGTDTQYF
V: TRBV11-2; CDR3: CASSLGLRTDTQYF
V: TRBV18; CDR3: CASSLGTGGSYEQYF
V: TRBV9; CDR3: CASSVGGGGGRENTEAFF
V: TRBV6-5; CDR3: CASGDGRYNERFF
V: TRBV7-9; CDR3: CASSSPTGMTEKLFF
V: TRBV9; CDR3: CASSLGLSASYEQYF
V: TRBV18; CDR3: CASSPGAGMNTEAFF
V: TRBV9; CDR3: CASSVYWELRTSTDTQYF
V: TRBV5-6; CDR3: CASSPGGQANEQYF
V: TRBV30; CDR3: CAWSLGVGEQYF
V: TRBV18; CDR3: CASSPVGETEAFF
V: TRBV11-3; CDR3: CASSTRSGRASYNEQFF
V: TRBV6-1; CDR3: CASDFEYYNEQFF
V: TRBV7-2; CDR3: CASSLIPQVSEQYF
V: TRBV28; CDR3: CASSSQGLGNRAQYF
V: TRBV5-6; CDR3: CASSLGQGWYGYTF
V: TRBV30; CDR3: CAWSLQGNTEAFF
V: TRBV7-2; CDR3: CASSFLTYQFF
V: TRBV2; CDR3: CASSDSGTDTQYF
V: TRBV10-1; CDR3: CASSESGQGATEAFF
V: TRBV7-9; CDR3: CASRSTSGRARYTDTQYF
V: TRBV7-2; CDR3: CASSLAATDSYGYTF
V: TRBV5-6; CDR3: CASSLGVAREQYF
V: TRBV19; CDR3: CASSVSSSSYNEQFF
V: TRBV10-3; CDR3: CAISPGTGGEKLFF
V: TRBV5-6; CDR3: CASSSLGGPSTDTQYF
V: TRBV6-5; CDR3: CASRPDRGQPQHF
V: TRBV7-8; CDR3: CASRTSLGEQFF
V: TRBV19; CDR3: CASSIDSTGYQPQHF
V: TRBV6-1; CDR3: CASHTSGSIYEQYF
V: TRBV11-2; CDR3: CASSLQGLAKNIQYF
V: TRBV7-3; CDR3: CASSLDRQTGELFF
V: TRBV4-1; CDR3: CASSQGREAFF
V: TRBV29-1; CDR3: CSGGQGSPLDEQYF
V: TRBV23-1; CDR3: CAQSELAPDISAVF
V: TRBV10-1; CDR3: CASHRDWISYEQYF
V: TRBV9; CDR3: CASRELLRGWTEAFF
V: TRBV5-6; CDR3: CASSSTPWGQAGDNNEQFF
V: TRBV10-3; CDR3: CAISERQGVGRSYNSPLHF
V: TRBV5-4; CDR3: CASSLQGRYEQYF
V: TRBV27; CDR3: CASSFFGQSNEKLFF
V: TRBV28; CDR3: CASSPPGTKVYEQYF
V: TRBV28; CDR3: CASSPGGHPLPHGYTF
V: TRBV6-6; CDR3: CASSYSGGEGYGYTF
V: TRBV18; CDR3: CASSPPKQGAPNTEAFF
V: TRBV30; CDR3: CAWSGGGEQFF
V: TRBV27; CDR3: CASSLPRVPSYNEQFF
V: TRBV5-6; CDR3: CASSFRWTGGIGGANVLTF